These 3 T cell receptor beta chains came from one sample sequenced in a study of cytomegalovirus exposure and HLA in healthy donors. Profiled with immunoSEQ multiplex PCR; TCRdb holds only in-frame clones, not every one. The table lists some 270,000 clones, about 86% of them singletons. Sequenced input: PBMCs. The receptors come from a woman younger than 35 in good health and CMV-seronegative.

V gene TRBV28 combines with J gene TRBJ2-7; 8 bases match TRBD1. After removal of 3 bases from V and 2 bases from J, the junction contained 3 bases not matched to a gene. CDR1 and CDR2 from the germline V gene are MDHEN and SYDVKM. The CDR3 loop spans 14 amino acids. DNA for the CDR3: TGTGCCAGCAGTTTCGTGGACAGGGCCTACGAGCAGTACTTC. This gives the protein CASSFVDRAYEQYF.

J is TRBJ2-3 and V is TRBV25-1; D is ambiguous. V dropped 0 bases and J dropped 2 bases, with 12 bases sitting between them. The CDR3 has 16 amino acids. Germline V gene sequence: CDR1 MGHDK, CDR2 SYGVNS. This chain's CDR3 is CASSEYGGEYTDTQYF. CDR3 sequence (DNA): TGTGCCAGCAGTGAATATGGTGGAGAGTACACAGATACGCAGTATTTT.

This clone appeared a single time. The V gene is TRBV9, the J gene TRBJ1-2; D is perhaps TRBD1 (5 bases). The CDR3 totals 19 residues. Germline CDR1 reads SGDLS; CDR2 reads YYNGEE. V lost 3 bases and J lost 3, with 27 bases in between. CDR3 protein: CASSGLPPGLLSRDYGYTF. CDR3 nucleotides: TGTGCCAGCAGCGGGTTGCCGCCGGGACTTCTAAGTCGGGACTATGGCTACACCTTC.